This T cell receptor beta chain comes out of a study of T-cell reconstitution after alpha-beta-depleted transplantation in children. The CDR3 spans 16 residues. V lost 0 bases to trimming and J lost 2 bases, with 11 bases between them. The germline V gene has CDR1 SGHRS and CDR2 YFSETQ. It was with unique molecular identifiers that the TCRbeta library was prepared. TCRdb independently ran MiXCR on the PCR reads; one entry per CDR3 protein. The sample contains roughly 570,000 distinct CDR3 sequences, 27% of which appear only once. The sample was PBMCs, taken before TCRalphabeta/CD19-depleted stem cell transplant. The source of this sequence is a boy under two years old with Wiskott-Aldrich syndrome, due to receive a stem cell transplant. The gene calls are TRBV5-1 and TRBJ2-2, with D possibly being TRBD2 (6 bases). CDR3 coding DNA: TGCGCCAGCAGCTTGGACGGGACTGACAACACCGGGGAGCTGTTTTTT. Translated: CASSLDGTDNTGELFF.